The present T cell receptor beta chain was sequenced within a study of blood T cells in healthy people across ages. Primed by a sample-barcoded 5' primer and a J-beta primer mix, a second PCR proceeded for 7 to 11 cycles. One entry per CDR3 protein results from TCRdb running MiXCR on the 5' RACE reads. The sample lists around 1.5 million distinct CDR3 sequences; about 32% were seen once. Regarding this clonotype: Its antigen is not known.

Donors each provided 9.5 to 10 milliliters of peripheral blood. Findings and caveats of the study: Roughly linear declines in TCR beta diversity per million T cells occurred with age. Higher diversity and more naive CD4+ cells were features of long-lived donors, compared to aged donors. Total diversity from one million sequenced T cells was likely underestimated.

Per germline, CDR1 SGHVS and CDR2 FQNEAQ. The CDR3 has 18 amino acids. Sequenced: blood. The source of this sequence is a woman aged 25 to 39 in good health. The chain links TRBV7-8 to TRBJ2-7, with 10 bases that match TRBD1. The end of the DNA fits TRBJ2-5 better, so the J call may be wrong. CDR3 DNA sequence: TGTGCCAGCAGCTTAAGAGCCGGGACTGGACAGGGGGGGGAGACCCAGTACTTC. Translating gives CASSLRAGTGQGGETQYF.